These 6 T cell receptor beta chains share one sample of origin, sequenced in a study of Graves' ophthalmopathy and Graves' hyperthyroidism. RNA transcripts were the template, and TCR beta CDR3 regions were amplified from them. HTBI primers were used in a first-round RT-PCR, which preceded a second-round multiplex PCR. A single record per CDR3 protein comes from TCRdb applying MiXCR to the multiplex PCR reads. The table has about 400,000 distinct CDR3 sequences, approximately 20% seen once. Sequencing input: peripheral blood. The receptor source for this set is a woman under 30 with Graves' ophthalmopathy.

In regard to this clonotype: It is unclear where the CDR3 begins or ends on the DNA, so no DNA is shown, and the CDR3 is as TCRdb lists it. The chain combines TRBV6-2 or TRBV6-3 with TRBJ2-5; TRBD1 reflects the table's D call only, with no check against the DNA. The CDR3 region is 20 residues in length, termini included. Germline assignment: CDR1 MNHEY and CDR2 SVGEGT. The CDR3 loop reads CASSPTDKNIQYFGAGTQYF.

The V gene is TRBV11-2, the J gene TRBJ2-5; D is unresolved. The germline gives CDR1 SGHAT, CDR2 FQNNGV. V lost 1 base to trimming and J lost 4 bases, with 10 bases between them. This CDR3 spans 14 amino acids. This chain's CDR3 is CASSLGYSVETQYF. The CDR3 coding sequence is TGTGCCAGCAGCTTAGGCTATTCCGTAGAGACCCAGTACTTC.

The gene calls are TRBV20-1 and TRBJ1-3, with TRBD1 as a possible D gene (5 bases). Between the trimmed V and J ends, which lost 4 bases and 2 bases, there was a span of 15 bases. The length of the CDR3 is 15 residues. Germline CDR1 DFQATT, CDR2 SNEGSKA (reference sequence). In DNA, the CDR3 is TGCAGTGCTACCAGTGGGGGTGGTACTGGAAACACCATATATTTT. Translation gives CSATSGGGTGNTIYF.

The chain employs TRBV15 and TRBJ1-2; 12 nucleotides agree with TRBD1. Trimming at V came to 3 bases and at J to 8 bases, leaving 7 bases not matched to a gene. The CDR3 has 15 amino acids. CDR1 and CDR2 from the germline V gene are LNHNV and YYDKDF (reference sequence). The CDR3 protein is CATSSGGTGGFGYTF. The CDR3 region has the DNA TGTGCCACCAGCAGTGGGGGGACAGGGGGCTTCGGCTACACCTTC.

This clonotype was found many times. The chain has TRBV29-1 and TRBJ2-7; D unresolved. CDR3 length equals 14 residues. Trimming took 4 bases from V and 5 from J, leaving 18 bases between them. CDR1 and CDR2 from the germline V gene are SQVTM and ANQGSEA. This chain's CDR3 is CSVVTPPSDNEQYF. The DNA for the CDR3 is TGCAGCGTTGTGACTCCCCCATCTGACAACGAGCAGTACTTC.

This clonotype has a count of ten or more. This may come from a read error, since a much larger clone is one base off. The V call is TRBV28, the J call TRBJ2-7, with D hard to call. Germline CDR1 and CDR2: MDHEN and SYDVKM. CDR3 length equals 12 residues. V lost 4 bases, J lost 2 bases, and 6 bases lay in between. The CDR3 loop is CASSYGPYEQYF. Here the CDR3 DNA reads TGTGCCAGCAGTTACGGCCCCTACGAGCAGTACTTC.